The clone carrying this T cell receptor (beta chain) was seen only once. These data are taken from a study of regulatory T cells in long-lasting Graves disease. The sample's time point: persistent/refractory GD, antithyroid drugs over 5 years with positive TRAb. The TCR library was made from RNA that had been extracted from PBMCs in TRIzol. The V end lost 4 bases, the J end lost 0 bases, and 8 bases lay between the germline ends. The germline V gene encodes CDR1 SGHDN and CDR2 FVKESK. This CDR3 comprises 14 residues. Arm-PCR of CDR3 regions and iRepertoire HTBI primers were used to build TCR beta libraries. TCRdb passed the multiplex PCR reads through MiXCR, listing each CDR3 protein once. The sample holds about 460,000 distinct CDR3 sequences, roughly 23% seen once.

This receptor was taken from a female donor with Graves disease. The material sequenced was peripheral blood mononuclear cells (PBMCs), taken when the disease was refractory, from a patient treated with antithyroid drugs. V is TRBV14 and J is TRBJ2-3; unclear D gene. The CDR3 DNA reads as TGTGCCAGCAGCCCTACGTGGAGCACAGATACGCAGTATTTT. It yields the protein CASSPTWSTDTQYF.